This T cell receptor (beta chain) was captured by sequencing in a study of shared clonotypes between healthy human individuals. Comment on this clone: The antigen remains undetermined. This same CDR3 is encoded by further DNA sequences in the sample.

None of the donors, who were healthy HIV-negative adults, had recently had acute infections or vaccinations. A split of CD4+ cells into CD45RA+ naive and CD45RA-negative memory subsets was performed. The CDR3 totals 15 residues. V was shortened by 1 base and J by 2 bases, with 10 bases between the two germline ends. Germline V gene sequence: CDR1 SEHNR, CDR2 FQNEAQ (reference sequence). Regarding the study as a whole: Generation probabilities were higher for clonotypes shared across all four sorted-subset donors than for unshared ones. Four donors had 4% to 5% of their naive CD4 clonotypes in common.

Method: immunoSEQ multiplex PCR; TCRdb's copy keeps in-frame clones and lacks some. The data contain more than 900,000 clones, around 82% of them singletons. The receptor's source is a man younger than 35 in good health. Some clones in this sample may be carry-over from other donors' samples. The V gene is TRBV7-9, the J gene TRBJ2-3; TRBD2 is a possible D gene (6 bases). What was sequenced was memory CD4+ T cells from PBMCs. The subset: CD45RA-negative fraction. The CDR3 spells CASSLVRGNTDTQYF. The CDR3 DNA is TGTGCCAGCAGCTTAGTTCGCGGGAACACAGATACGCAGTATTTT.